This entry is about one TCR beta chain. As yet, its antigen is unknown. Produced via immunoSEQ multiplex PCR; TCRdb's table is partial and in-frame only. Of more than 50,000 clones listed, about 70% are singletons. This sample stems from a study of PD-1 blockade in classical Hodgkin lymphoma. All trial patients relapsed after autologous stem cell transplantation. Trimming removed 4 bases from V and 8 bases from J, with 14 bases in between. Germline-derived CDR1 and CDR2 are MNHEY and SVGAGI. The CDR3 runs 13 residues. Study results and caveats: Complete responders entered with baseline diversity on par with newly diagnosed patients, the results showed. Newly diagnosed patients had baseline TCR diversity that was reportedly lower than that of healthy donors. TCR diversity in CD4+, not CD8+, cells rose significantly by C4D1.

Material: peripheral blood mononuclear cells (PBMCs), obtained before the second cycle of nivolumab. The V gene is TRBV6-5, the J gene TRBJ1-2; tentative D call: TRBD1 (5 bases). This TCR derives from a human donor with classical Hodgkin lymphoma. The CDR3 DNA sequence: TGTGCCAGCAGTTGGGACGGGCAGGTGGGCTACACCTTC. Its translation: CASSWDGQVGYTF.